This T cell receptor (beta chain) was recovered during a study of T cell responses to AZD1222 COVID-19 vaccine. Assay used: immunoSEQ multiplex PCR; TCRdb lists only in-frame clones, some missing. The sample holds some 140,000 clones, 86% seen once. The sequences come from peripheral blood, collected on day 0 of MenACWY control vaccination. This receptor was identified in an adult in good health.

DNA of the CDR3: TGTGCCATCAGGGCGGGACTAGCGGATTACAATGAGCAGTTCTTC. Amino acid sequence: CAIRAGLADYNEQFF. The chain recombines TRBV10-3 with TRBJ2-1; 11 bases are a match to TRBD2. V was pared by 6 bases and J by 4 bases, with 5 bases of the junction left unmatched. Germline values: CDR1 ENHRY, CDR2 SYGVKD. The CDR3 covers 15 residues.